This T cell receptor beta chain was found in a study of blood T cell repertoires in COVID-19. Study at large: Spain, Italy and the United States supplied samples that represented acute and convalescent COVID-19.

This clone was seen a few times. In the authors' workflow: Estimation of nucleated cell counts was performed using reference gene primer amplification. Repertoires were generated with immunoSEQ multiplex PCR, while TCRdb's copy carries only in-frame clones and drops some. V and J calls and clone size come straight from that table; D and trimming were deduced from the DNA. In the table there are 55,000 to 65,000 clones, almost 85% of which are singletons. The CDR3 totals 15 residues. The germline gives CDR1 SGHRS, CDR2 YFSETQ. Trimming took 0 bases from V and 9 from J, leaving 13 bases between them. The J gene is TRBJ1-6, the V gene TRBV5-1, with D possibly being TRBD1 (6 bases). The sequenced sample consisted of peripheral blood. The origin of this receptor is a man between 60 and 75 years old with acute or convalescent COVID-19. The CDR3 loop is CASSLETGGGSPLHF. CDR3 DNA: TGCGCCAGCAGCTTGGAGACGGGGGGCGGTTCACCCCTCCACTTT.